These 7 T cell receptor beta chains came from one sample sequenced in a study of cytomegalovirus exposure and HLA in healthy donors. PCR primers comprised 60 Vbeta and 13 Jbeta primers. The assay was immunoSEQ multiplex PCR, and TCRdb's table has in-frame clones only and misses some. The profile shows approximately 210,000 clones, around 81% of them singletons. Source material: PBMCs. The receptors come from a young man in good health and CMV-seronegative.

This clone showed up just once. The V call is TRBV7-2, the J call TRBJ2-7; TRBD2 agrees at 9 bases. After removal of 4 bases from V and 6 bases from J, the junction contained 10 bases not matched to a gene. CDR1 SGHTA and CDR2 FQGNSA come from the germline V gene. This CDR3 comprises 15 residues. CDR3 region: CASSSAGGGRGEQYF. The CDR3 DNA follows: TGTGCCAGCAGCTCCGCGGGAGGGGGCAGGGGCGAGCAGTACTTC.

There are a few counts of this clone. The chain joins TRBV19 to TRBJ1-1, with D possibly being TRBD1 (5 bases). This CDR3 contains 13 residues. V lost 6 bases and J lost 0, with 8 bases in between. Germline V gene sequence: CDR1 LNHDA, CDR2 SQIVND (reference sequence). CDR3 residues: CASSDSMNTEAFF. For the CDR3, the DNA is TGTGCCAGTAGCGACAGCATGAACACTGAAGCTTTCTTT.

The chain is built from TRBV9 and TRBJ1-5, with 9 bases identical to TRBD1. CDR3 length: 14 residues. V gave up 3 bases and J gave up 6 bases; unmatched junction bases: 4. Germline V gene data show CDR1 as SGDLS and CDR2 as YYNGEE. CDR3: CASSGDREGQPQHF. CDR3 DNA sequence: TGTGCCAGCAGCGGGGACAGGGAAGGTCAGCCCCAGCATTTT.

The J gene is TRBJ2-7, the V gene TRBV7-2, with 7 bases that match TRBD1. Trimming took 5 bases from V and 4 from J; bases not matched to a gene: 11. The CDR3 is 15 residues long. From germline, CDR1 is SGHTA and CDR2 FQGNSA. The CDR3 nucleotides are TGTGCCAGCAGCACCAGGGGGTCTATGGGATACGAGCAGTACTTC. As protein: CASSTRGSMGYEQYF.

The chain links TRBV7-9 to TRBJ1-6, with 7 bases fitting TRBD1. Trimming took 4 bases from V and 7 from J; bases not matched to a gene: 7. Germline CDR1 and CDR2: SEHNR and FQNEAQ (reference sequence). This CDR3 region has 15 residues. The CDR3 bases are TGTGCCAGCAGCTCCGGGACAGCCTCAAATTCACCCCTCCACTTT. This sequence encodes CASSSGTASNSPLHF.

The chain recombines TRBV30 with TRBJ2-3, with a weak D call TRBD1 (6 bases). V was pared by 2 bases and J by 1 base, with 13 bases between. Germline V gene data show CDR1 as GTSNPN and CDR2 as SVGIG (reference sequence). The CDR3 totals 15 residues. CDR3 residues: CAWSLGGRGTDTQYF. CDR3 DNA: TGTGCCTGGAGTTTAGGGGGAAGGGGCACAGATACGCAGTATTTT. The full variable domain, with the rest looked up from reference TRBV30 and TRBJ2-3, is SQTIHQWPATLVQPVGSPLSLECTVEGTSNPNLYWYRQAAGRGLQLLFYSVGIGQISSEVPQNLSASRPQDRQFILSSKKLLLSDSGFYLCAWSLGGRGTDTQYFGPGTRLTVL.

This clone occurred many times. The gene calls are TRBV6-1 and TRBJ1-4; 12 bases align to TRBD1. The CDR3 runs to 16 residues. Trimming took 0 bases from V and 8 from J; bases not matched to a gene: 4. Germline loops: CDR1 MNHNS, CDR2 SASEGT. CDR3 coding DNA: TGTGCCAGCAGTGAAGCAACCGGGACAGGGGGCGAAAAACTGTTTTTT. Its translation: CASSEATGTGGEKLFF.